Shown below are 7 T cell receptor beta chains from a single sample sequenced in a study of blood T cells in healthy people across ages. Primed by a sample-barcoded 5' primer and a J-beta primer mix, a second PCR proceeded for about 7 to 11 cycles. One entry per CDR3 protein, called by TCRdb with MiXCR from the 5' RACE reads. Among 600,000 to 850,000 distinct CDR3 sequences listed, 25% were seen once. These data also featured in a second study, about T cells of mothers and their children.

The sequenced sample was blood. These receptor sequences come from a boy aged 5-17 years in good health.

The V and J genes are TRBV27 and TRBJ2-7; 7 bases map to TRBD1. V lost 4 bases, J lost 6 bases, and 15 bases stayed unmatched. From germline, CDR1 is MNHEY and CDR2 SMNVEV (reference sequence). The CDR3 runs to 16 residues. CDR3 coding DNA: TGTGCCAGCAGTTCCCTGCAGGGGGTGGAGTGGAGCGAGCAGTACTTC. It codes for CASSSLQGVEWSEQYF.

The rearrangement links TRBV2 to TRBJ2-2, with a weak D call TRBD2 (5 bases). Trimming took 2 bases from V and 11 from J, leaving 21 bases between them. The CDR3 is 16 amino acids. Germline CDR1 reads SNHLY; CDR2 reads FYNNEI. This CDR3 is CASSEFSGARVGELFF. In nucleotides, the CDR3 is TGTGCCAGCAGTGAATTCTCAGGCGCGCGGGTCGGTGAGCTGTTTTTT.

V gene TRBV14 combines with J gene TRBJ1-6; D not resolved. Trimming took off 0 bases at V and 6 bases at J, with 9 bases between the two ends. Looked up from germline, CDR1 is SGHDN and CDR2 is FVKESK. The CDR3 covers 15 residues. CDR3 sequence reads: CASSQDTNANSPLHF. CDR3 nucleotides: TGTGCCAGCAGCCAAGATACGAACGCTAATTCACCCCTCCACTTT.

CDR3 sequence (DNA): TGTGCCAGCAGTTTAAGGGGATCGATTGGAAACACCATATATTTT. Its protein product is CASSLRGSIGNTIYF. The chain is built from TRBV28 and TRBJ1-3; D possibly corresponds to TRBD1 (5 bases). From germline, CDR1 is MDHEN and CDR2 SYDVKM. Trimming took 2 bases from V and 3 from J, leaving 11 bases between them. The length of the CDR3 is 15 residues.

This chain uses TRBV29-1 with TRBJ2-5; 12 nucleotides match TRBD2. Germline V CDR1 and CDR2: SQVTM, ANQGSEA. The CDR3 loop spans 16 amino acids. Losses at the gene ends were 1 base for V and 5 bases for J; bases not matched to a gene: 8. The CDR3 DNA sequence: TGCAGCGTTGAAGTGGCTAGCGGGAGGGCCTGGGAGACCCAGTACTTC. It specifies CSVEVASGRAWETQYF.

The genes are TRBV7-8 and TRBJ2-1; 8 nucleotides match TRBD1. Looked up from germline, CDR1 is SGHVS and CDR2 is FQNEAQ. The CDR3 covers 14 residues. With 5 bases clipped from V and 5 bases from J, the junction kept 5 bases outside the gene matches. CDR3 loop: CASSATGAHNEQFF. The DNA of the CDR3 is TGTGCCAGCAGCGCGACAGGGGCCCACAATGAGCAGTTCTTC.

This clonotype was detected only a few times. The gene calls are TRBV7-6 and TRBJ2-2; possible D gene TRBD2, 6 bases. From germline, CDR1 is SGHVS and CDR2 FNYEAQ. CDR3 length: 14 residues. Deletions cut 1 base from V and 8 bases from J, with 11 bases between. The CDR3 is CASSLVEGTGELFF. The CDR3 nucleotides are TGTGCCAGCAGCTTAGTTGAGGGGACTGGGGAGCTGTTTTTT.